This T cell receptor (beta chain) was sequenced for a study of regulatory T cells in long-lasting Graves disease. Stated time point: newly diagnosed GD, antithyroid drugs for less than 3 months. PBMC RNA served as the TCR library source. Roughly 9.8 milliliters of peripheral blood went into EDTA tubes. This clonotype was observed many times. TCR beta libraries were built with iRepertoire HTBI primers and Arm-PCR of CDR3 regions. TCRdb fed the multiplex PCR reads into MiXCR, producing one record per CDR3 protein. Of some 250,000 distinct CDR3 sequences listed, about 17% are singletons. Germline V gene lookup returns CDR1 MNHEY and CDR2 SMNVEV (reference sequence). V dropped 3 bases and J dropped 1 base, with 12 bases sitting between them. The CDR3 contains 15 residues. A further study also used this sample, focusing on T cells in Graves' hyperthyroidism and ophthalmopathy.

The sample consisted of peripheral blood mononuclear cells (PBMCs), taken at new diagnosis, from a patient treated with antithyroid drugs. This chain connects TRBV27 to TRBJ1-1; unclear D gene. The origin of this receptor is a woman under 40 with Graves disease. CDR3 loop: CASSFVSRTNTEAFF. CDR3 DNA: TGTGCCAGCAGTTTCGTAAGCAGGACGAACACTGAAGCTTTCTTT.